Listed below are T cell receptor beta chains from one sample, sequenced in a study of blood T cell repertoires in COVID-19. Sequencing used immunoSEQ multiplex PCR; TCRdb keeps in-frame clones, though not all of them. The data show over 400,000 clones, roughly 91% seen once. The sample comprised peripheral blood. The receptors originated from a woman aged 45-59 years with COVID-19, enrolled during active disease. Both conserved end residues are part of each CDR3. The D gene is left open where the match is weak. For some rows the clone size is stated as once, few or many, or as a class when expanded; others skip it.

CDR3aa	CDR3nt	v_gene	j_gene	abundance	d_gene
CASSARLAGGGDTQYF	TGTGCCAGCAGCGCCCGACTAGCGGGGGGAGGAGATACGCAGTATTTT	TRBV7-2	TRBJ2-3	-	TRBD2
CASSVEVGTGRLVEAFF	TGTGCCAGCAGCGTAGAGGTCGGGACTGGGCGATTGGTGGAAGCTTTCTTT	TRBV9	TRBJ1-1	-	-
CAISGTSGGAYEQYF	TGTGCCATCAGTGGTACTAGCGGGGGGGCCTACGAGCAGTACTTC	TRBV10-3	TRBJ2-7	-	TRBD2
CASSEQGNQPQHF	TGTGCCAGCAGCGAACAGGGAAATCAGCCCCAGCATTTT	TRBV2	TRBJ1-5	once	-
CASSQIQGGSPLHF	TGTGCCAGCAGCCAAATACAGGGGGGTTCACCCCTCCACTTT	TRBV3-1/TRBV3-2	TRBJ1-6	-	TRBD1
CASSSQGSSGANVLTF	TGTGCCAGCAGCTCCCAGGGGAGCTCTGGGGCCAACGTCCTGACTTTC	TRBV7-9	TRBJ2-6	-	-
CASNQASGRDGELFF	TGTGCCAGCAATCAGGCTAGCGGGCGTGACGGGGAGCTGTTTTTT	TRBV7-9	TRBJ2-2	-	TRBD2
CASSLYPLTDFSYNEQFF	TGTGCCAGCAGTTTATACCCCCTTACAGATTTCTCCTACAATGAGCAGTTCTTC	TRBV27	TRBJ2-1	-	-
CASSRQGPYGYTF	TGTGCCAGCAGCCGACAGGGGCCTTATGGCTACACCTTC	TRBV4-2	TRBJ1-2	-	TRBD1
CASSGSGKYNEQFF	TGTGCCAGCAGCGGTAGCGGGAAATACAATGAGCAGTTCTTC	TRBV9	TRBJ2-1	-	TRBD2
CASSLTAARGKQPQHF	TGTGCCAGCAGCTTAACCGCGGCCCGGGGAAAACAGCCCCAGCATTTT	TRBV11-2	TRBJ1-5	-	-
CAWSSISYEQYF	TGTGCCTGGAGTAGCATTTCCTACGAGCAGTACTTC	TRBV30	TRBJ2-7	-	-
CASRTGSYNEQFF	TGTGCCAGCCGGACAGGCTCCTACAATGAGCAGTTCTTC	TRBV19	TRBJ2-1	-	TRBD1
CASNRQGNGYTF	TGTGCCAGCAATCGACAGGGGAATGGCTACACCTTC	TRBV12-3/TRBV12-4	TRBJ1-2	-	TRBD1
CASISSGNTIYF	TGTGCCAGCATCAGTTCTGGAAACACCATATATTTT	TRBV6-5	TRBJ1-3	once	-
CARERGHGYTF	TGCGCCAGGGAGAGGGGGCATGGCTACACCTTC	TRBV10-1	TRBJ1-2	-	TRBD1
CASRGQPNEKLFF	TGTGCCAGCAGAGGACAGCCTAATGAAAAACTGTTTTTT	TRBV25-1	TRBJ1-4	-	-
CASSGHQAGGSDTQYF	TGCGCCAGCAGCGGTCACCAAGCGGGGGGTTCAGATACGCAGTATTTT	TRBV5-1	TRBJ2-3	-	TRBD2
CASRGQGPGPQHF	TGTGCCAGCAGGGGACAGGGGCCGGGGCCCCAGCATTTT	TRBV6-5	TRBJ1-5	-	TRBD1
CASSTSGGNNEQFF	TGTGCCAGCAGCACTAGCGGGGGGAACAATGAGCAGTTCTTC	TRBV2	TRBJ2-1	-	TRBD2
CASSVGRGAAYNEQFF	TGTGCCAGCAGCGTAGGGCGGGGGGCCGCCTACAATGAGCAGTTCTTC	TRBV9	TRBJ2-1	-	TRBD2
CASPRTGGADQPQHF	TGTGCCAGCCCAAGGACAGGGGGCGCGGATCAGCCCCAGCATTTT	TRBV18	TRBJ1-5	-	TRBD1
CASVNARGAEAFF	TGTGCCTCCGTTAACGCCCGGGGGGCTGAAGCTTTCTTT	TRBV30	TRBJ1-1	-	-
CASSYHSNEKLFF	TGTGCCAGCAGTTATCATAGTAATGAAAAACTGTTTTTT	TRBV12-3/TRBV12-4	TRBJ1-4	-	-
CASSVAWAGGPNTEAFF	TGTGCCAGCAGCGTAGCTTGGGCAGGGGGCCCGAACACTGAAGCTTTCTTT	TRBV9	TRBJ1-1	-	TRBD1
CASSFQGTRYEQYF	TGTGCCAGCAGTTTCCAGGGAACTCGCTACGAGCAGTACTTC	TRBV27	TRBJ2-7	-	-
CAISGQATNYGYTF	TGTGCCATCAGTGGACAGGCTACTAACTATGGCTACACCTTC	TRBV10-3	TRBJ1-2	-	-
CASSRTGLQYF	TGTGCCAGCAGTCGGACAGGCCTCCAGTACTTC	TRBV6-2/TRBV6-3	TRBJ2-7	-	TRBD1
CASSPGTTSINEQFF	TGCGCCAGCAGCCCCGGGACTACCTCCATCAATGAGCAGTTCTTC	TRBV5-1	TRBJ2-1	-	TRBD2
CASSWGGPGRDPSGYGYTF	TGCGCCAGCAGCTGGGGGGGTCCGGGACGGGACCCTAGCGGCTATGGCTACACCTTC	TRBV5-1	TRBJ1-2	-	-
CASRPTGQGAGELFF	TGTGCCAGCAGGCCTACGGGACAGGGGGCCGGGGAGCTGTTTTTT	TRBV28	TRBJ2-2	-	TRBD1
CASSDRVRHYEQYF	TGTGCCAGCAGTGACAGGGTCCGACACTACGAGCAGTACTTC	TRBV6-1	TRBJ2-7	-	-
CASSTGGPTYEQYF	TGTGCCAGCAGTACCGGGGGGCCCACCTACGAGCAGTACTTC	TRBV27	TRBJ2-7	-	-
CASSPRFGSGGNEQFF	TGTGCCAGCAGCCCCCGGTTCGGGAGCGGGGGAAATGAGCAGTTCTTC	TRBV7-6	TRBJ2-1	-	TRBD2
CASSQQGRNTEAFF	TGTGCCAGCAGCCAACAGGGAAGGAACACTGAAGCTTTCTTT	TRBV3-1/TRBV3-2	TRBJ1-1	-	-
CAIRSQGVSSPLHF	TGTGCCATCAGGAGTCAGGGGGTCTCTTCACCCCTCCACTTT	TRBV10-3	TRBJ1-6	-	TRBD1
CASSYSLNNEQFF	TGTGCCAGCAGTTACTCCCTGAATAATGAGCAGTTCTTC	TRBV27	TRBJ2-1	-	-